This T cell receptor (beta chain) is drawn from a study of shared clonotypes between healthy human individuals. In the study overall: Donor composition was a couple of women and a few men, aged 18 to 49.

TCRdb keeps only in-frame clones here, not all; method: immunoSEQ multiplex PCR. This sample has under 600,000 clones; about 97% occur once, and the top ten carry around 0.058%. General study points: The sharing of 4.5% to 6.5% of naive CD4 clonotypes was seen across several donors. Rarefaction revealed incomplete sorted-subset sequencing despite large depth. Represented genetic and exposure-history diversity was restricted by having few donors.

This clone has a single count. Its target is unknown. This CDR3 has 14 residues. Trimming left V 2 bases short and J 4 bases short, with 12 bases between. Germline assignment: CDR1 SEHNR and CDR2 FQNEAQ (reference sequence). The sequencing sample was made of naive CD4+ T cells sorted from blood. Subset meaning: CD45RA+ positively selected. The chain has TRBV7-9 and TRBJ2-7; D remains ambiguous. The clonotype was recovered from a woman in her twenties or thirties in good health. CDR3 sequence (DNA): TGTGCCAGCAGCTTAAAAGGGATCGGATACGAGCAGTACTTC. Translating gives CASSLKGIGYEQYF.